The clone carrying this T cell receptor (beta chain) has more than one count but fewer than ten. Its antigen remains unknown. The data stem from a study of identical twins. Study-wide findings and caveats: Conclusions were drawn cross-sectionally by statistical analysis, without following the same donors. A lower insertion count was a feature of abundant cord blood beta clonotypes, with no such feature in memory repertoires.

Healthy Caucasians alone served as donors. Unique molecular identifiers were present on cDNA, and template switching added a universal primer site. MiXCR, run by TCRdb on the 5' RACE reads, gives a single entry per CDR3 protein. The sample carries hundreds of thousands of distinct CDR3 sequences, around 8.6% recorded once. Trimming removed 4 bases at V and 5 bases at J, with 17 bases between. Per germline, CDR1 LGHDT and CDR2 YNNKEL (reference sequence). The CDR3 has 16 amino acids. These data also formed part of another study, on yellow fever vaccine responses in identical twins.

Specimen: PBMCs. This clonotype was obtained from a young woman in good health. The chain carries TRBV3-1 and TRBJ2-2, with D perhaps matching TRBD2 (6 bases). The CDR3 spells CASSPPLGGRTGELFF. CDR3 coding DNA: TGTGCCAGCAGCCCCCCGTTGGGGGGAAGGACCGGGGAGCTGTTTTTT.